This T cell receptor (beta chain) comes out of a study of T cell responses to AZD1222 COVID-19 vaccine. This CDR3 is built from 13 residues. Germline CDR1 is MDHEN and CDR2 is SYDVKM. V lost 7 bases, J lost 0 bases, and 10 bases lay in between. The method was immunoSEQ multiplex PCR; TCRdb's version includes in-frame clones alone and lacks a portion of them. Seen here are roughly 120,000 clones, around 87% observed once, and the top ten hold about 2.9%. Sequenced material: peripheral blood, taken 28 days after the second AZD1222 dose. The chain is built from TRBV28 and TRBJ2-7, with unresolved D. The source is an adult who received the AZD1222 COVID-19 vaccine. CDR3 DNA sequence: TGTGCCAGCAAGTCGGCGGACTCCTACGAGCAGTACTTC. As protein: CASKSADSYEQYF.